The next 25 T cell receptor beta chains were all read from a single sample in a study of T cells in Graves' hyperthyroidism and ophthalmopathy. There were TCR beta CDR3 regions amplified from RNA transcripts. The study used the HTBI primer set for a first-round RT-PCR of the TCR CDR3. TCRdb re-derived calls from the multiplex PCR reads in MiXCR, one entry per CDR3 protein. Here the sample spans 600,000 to 850,000 distinct CDR3 sequences, 18% being singletons. Sequenced: blood. The receptors were gathered from a woman aged 45-65 years with Graves' hyperthyroidism that later progressed to Graves' ophthalmopathy.

There are many counts of this clonotype. The chain links TRBV10-3 to TRBJ1-1, with 9 bases aligning to TRBD1. Trimming cost V 6 bases and J 3 bases; bases outside gene matches: 5. The CDR3 contains 14 residues. The germline gives CDR1 ENHRY, CDR2 SYGVKD. The CDR3 nucleotides read TGTGCCATCAGAGGGGACAGGGTGGACACTGAAGCTTTCTTT. It is translated as CAIRGDRVDTEAFF.

This sequence joins TRBV19 and TRBJ1-5, with D possibly being TRBD1 (5 bases). This CDR3 contains 12 residues. Trimming stripped 11 bases from V and 10 bases from J, with 18 bases between. Germline loops: CDR1 LNHDA, CDR2 SQIVND (reference sequence). This CDR3 is CASASGGSPQHF. CDR3 bases: TGTGCCTCCGCTAGCGGGGGGAGCCCCCAGCATTTT. Full variable domain (outside the CDR3, taken from reference TRBV19 and TRBJ1-5): DGGITQSPKYLFRKEGQNVTLSCEQNLNHDAMYWYRQDPGQGLRLIYYSQIVNDFQKGDIAEGYSVSREKKESFPLTVTSAQKNPTAFYLCASASGGSPQHFGDGTRLSIL.

There are many counts of this clonotype. The gene calls are TRBV11-3 and TRBJ1-1; TRBD1 matches 8 bases. The germline V gene encodes CDR1 SGHNT and CDR2 YENEEA. The V segment lost 5 bases and the J segment 3 bases; nucleotides outside the gene matches: 5. The CDR3 spans 14 residues. The CDR3 sequence: CASSDRGGDTEAFF. The CDR3 nucleotides are TGTGCCAGCAGCGACAGGGGAGGGGACACTGAAGCTTTCTTT.

This clonotype has a count of ten or more. The chain is built from TRBV12-3 or TRBV12-4 and TRBJ2-5, with D possibly matching TRBD2 (5 bases). There are 14 residues in the CDR3. Trimming took off 7 bases at V and 5 bases at J, with 17 bases between the two ends. As DNA, the CDR3 is TGTGCCAGCAACCATCGGGGAATTAGGGAGACCCAGTACTTC. Translating it yields CASNHRGIRETQYF.

This chain joins TRBV19 and TRBJ1-5; TRBD1 is a possible D gene (6 bases). This CDR3 contains 14 residues. Germline lookup yields CDR1 LNHDA and CDR2 SQIVND (reference sequence). Trimming stripped 7 bases from V and 11 bases from J, with 21 bases between. The CDR3 region is CASTAHGGRTTQHF. In nucleotides, the CDR3 is TGTGCCAGTACTGCCCATGGGGGGCGTACGACCCAGCATTTT.

In its sample, this clonotype was seen a few times. This chain links TRBV7-6 with TRBJ2-1; the D gene is possibly TRBD1 (6 bases). This CDR3 region has 13 residues. V was pared by 6 bases and J by 5 bases, with 11 bases between. Per the germline V gene, CDR1 is SGHVS and CDR2 is FNYEAQ. The CDR3 region is CASSPDRNNEQFF. CDR3 in DNA: TGTGCCAGCAGTCCGGACAGAAACAATGAGCAGTTCTTC.

This clonotype was detected a few times. The J gene is TRBJ2-7, the V gene TRBV5-1, with 7 bases fitting TRBD2. The junction had 7 bases not matched to a gene; V was cut back by 0 bases and J by 4 bases. Germline V CDR1 and CDR2: SGHRS, YFSETQ. This CDR3 comprises 15 residues. As DNA, the CDR3 is TGCGCCAGCAGCTTGGCCTGGGGGGGGGAATACGAGCAGTACTTC. This codes for CASSLAWGGEYEQYF.

This clonotype was recorded at least ten times. The chain uses TRBV27 and TRBJ1-2; D may be TRBD1 (5 bases). The V gene lost 1 base and the J gene lost 0 bases, with 9 bases spanning the gap. CDR1 is MNHEY, CDR2 SMNVEV, per germline (reference sequence). CDR3 length: 15 amino acids. CDR3 in amino acids: CASSLFQGANYGYTF. In DNA, the CDR3 is TGTGCCAGCAGTTTATTCCAGGGCGCTAACTATGGCTACACCTTC.

The rearrangement links TRBV25-1 to TRBJ2-7, with unresolved D. CDR3 length equals 13 residues. Germline loops: CDR1 MGHDK, CDR2 SYGVNS. The V end was cut by 7 bases, the J end by 3 bases, with 13 bases between. CDR3 sequence reads: CASKGEARYEQYF. The CDR3 coding sequence is TGTGCCAGCAAAGGAGAAGCCCGCTACGAGCAGTACTTC.

This clonotype has only a few counts. The chain joins TRBV6-1 to TRBJ1-5, with TRBD1 matching 11 bases. From germline, CDR1 is MNHNS and CDR2 SASEGT. The CDR3 runs 14 residues. V dropped 8 bases and J dropped 2; count of bases not matched to a gene: 2. The CDR3: CASGQGAGNQPQHF. The CDR3 region has the DNA TGTGCCAGCGGACAGGGGGCCGGCAATCAGCCCCAGCATTTT.

On this clonotype: Compared with germline, one end of the junction differs, possibly owing to a read error. This CDR3 reads CSATPGTRLANGQFF. As DNA, the CDR3 is TGCAGTGCTACCCCCGGGACTAGATTGGCAAATGGGCAGTTCTTC. The V gene is TRBV20-1, the J gene TRBJ2-1, with 8 nucleotides matching TRBD2. CDR1 DFQATT and CDR2 SNEGSKA come from the germline V gene (reference sequence). The CDR3 sequence is 15 residues long.

This clonotype has a count of ten or more. The genes are TRBV11-1 and TRBJ2-1, with a possible D match to TRBD2 (7 bases). Germline CDR1 and CDR2: SGHAT and FQDESV (reference sequence). This CDR3 is 15 amino acids long. V lost 1 base and J lost 5, with 12 bases in between. This chain's CDR3 is CASSLDGGAHNEQFF. Here the CDR3 DNA reads TGTGCCAGCAGCTTAGATGGGGGGGCCCACAATGAGCAGTTCTTC.

CDR3 sequence: CASSIRFYRAAGTDTQYF. The DNA for the CDR3 is TGTGCCAGCAGCATCCGCTTCTACAGGGCCGCTGGCACAGATACGCAGTATTTT. The chain has TRBV7-9 and TRBJ2-3, with D possibly TRBD1 on 6 matching bases. The germline V gene encodes CDR1 SEHNR and CDR2 FQNEAQ (reference sequence). The V end lost 5 bases, the J end lost 1 base, and 22 bases lay between the germline ends. The CDR3 length is 18 residues.

The chain has TRBV2 and TRBJ1-5, with 7 bases lining up with TRBD1. V was pared by 1 base and J by 7 bases, with 4 bases of the junction left unmatched. Germline loops: CDR1 SNHLY, CDR2 FYNNEI. This CDR3 has 14 amino acids. In nucleotides, the CDR3 is TGTGCCAGCAGTGAAGAGGGGGCAGGGCAGCCCCAGCATTTT. Translated, it gives CASSEEGAGQPQHF.

This clonotype was detected once. The chain has TRBV12-3 or TRBV12-4 and TRBJ2-1; 9 positions agree with TRBD2. V lost 4 bases to trimming and J lost 9 bases; unmatched junction nucleotides: 16. CDR3 size: 17 residues. The CDR3 DNA is TGTGCCAGCAGTTCCGGCCTCGGACTAGCGAGGGGGGGTGAGCAGTTCTTC. Translating it yields CASSSGLGLARGGEQFF.

This clonotype was found a few times. The V call is TRBV7-3, the J call TRBJ2-3; TRBD2 matches 9 bases. This CDR3 is 15 amino acids long. Trimming took 2 bases from V and 7 from J; bases not matched to a gene: 7. In germline, CDR1 is SGHTA, CDR2 FQGTGA. This chain's CDR3 is CASSLSLAGSYTQYF. Written as DNA, the CDR3 is TGTGCCAGCAGCTTATCCCTAGCGGGGTCCTATACGCAGTATTTT.

This clonotype was seen only a few times. The chain joins TRBV12-3 or TRBV12-4 to TRBJ1-2; tentative D call: TRBD1 (6 bases). This CDR3 comprises 18 residues. V dropped 3 bases and J dropped 2 bases, with 22 bases sitting between them. The CDR3 sequence is CASSFRPAGARLNYGYTF. CDR3 nucleotide sequence: TGTGCCAGCAGTTTCCGCCCCGCAGGGGCGCGATTAAACTATGGCTACACCTTC.

The V and J genes are TRBV9 and TRBJ2-2; 7 bases map to TRBD1. The J segment lost 5 bases and the V segment lost 1 base, leaving 5 bases of the junction unmatched. The CDR3 has 15 amino acids. Germline CDR1 SGDLS, CDR2 YYNGEE. CDR3 coding DNA: TGTGCCAGCAGCGTAATCCAGGGGGAAACCGGGGAGCTGTTTTTT. Protein product: CASSVIQGETGELFF.

This clonotype was seen ten or more times. V and J are TRBV5-5 and TRBJ1-5, with D perhaps TRBD1 (5 bases). The length of the CDR3 is 14 residues. Germline CDR1 and CDR2: SGHKS and YYEKEE (reference sequence). Trimming removed 4 bases from V and 1 base from J, with 9 bases in between. The CDR3 nucleotides are TGTGCCAGCAGCGTGACAGAAAGCAATCAGCCCCAGCATTTT. Translation gives CASSVTESNQPQHF.

The chain employs TRBV3-1 and TRBJ1-2, with D uncertain. Germline CDR1 LGHDT, CDR2 YNNKEL (reference sequence). The CDR3 covers 16 residues. The ends were cut back, 1 base at V and 0 bases at J, with 12 bases in the middle. CDR3 in amino acids: CASSQGFYGTNYGYTF. As DNA, the CDR3 is TGTGCCAGCAGCCAAGGGTTTTACGGAACTAACTATGGCTACACCTTC.

This chain uses TRBV5-5 with TRBJ1-5; D ambiguous. Germline-derived CDR1 and CDR2 are SGHKS and YYEKEE (reference sequence). CDR3 size: 15 residues. Trimming left V 4 bases short and J 0 bases short, with 11 bases between. The CDR3 DNA reads TGTGCCAGCAGCCCTGGGCGTTATAGCAATCAGCCCCAGCATTTT. It is translated as CASSPGRYSNQPQHF.

The V and J genes are TRBV19 and TRBJ2-5; no reliable D call. The germline V gene encodes CDR1 LNHDA and CDR2 SQIVND (reference sequence). This CDR3 spans 12 amino acids. Trimming pared 3 bases from V and 5 bases from J, leaving 7 bases between. The CDR3 nucleotides are TGTGCCAGTAGTATGTTGGAGGAGACCCAGTACTTC. Its protein is CASSMLEETQYF.

The chain links TRBV19 to TRBJ1-5; 8 bases align to TRBD1. CDR3 length equals 14 residues. Losses at the gene ends were 9 bases for V and 0 bases for J; bases not matched to a gene: 4. CDR1 is LNHDA, CDR2 SQIVND, per germline (reference sequence). CDR3 sequence (DNA): TGTGCCAGCCAGGACAGGGCTAGCAATCAGCCCCAGCATTTT. Encoded protein: CASQDRASNQPQHF.

This clonotype was detected many times. The chain has TRBV7-2 and TRBJ1-1; 10 nucleotides align to TRBD1. The J segment lost 1 base and the V segment lost 5 bases, leaving 4 bases of the junction unmatched. Germline V gene lookup returns CDR1 SGHTA and CDR2 FQGNSA. The CDR3 extends over 15 amino acids. The CDR3 loop reads CASSDRGLRNTEAFF. Here the CDR3 DNA reads TGTGCCAGCAGCGACAGGGGGCTAAGGAACACTGAAGCTTTCTTT.

This clonotype was seen repeatedly, ten times or more. The chain carries TRBV11-3 and TRBJ2-1, with 8 positions matching TRBD2. After removal of 1 base from V and 8 bases from J, the junction contained 1 base not matched to a gene. The CDR3 sequence is 13 residues long. CDR1 SGHNT and CDR2 YENEEA come from the germline V gene. This CDR3 is CASSLVSGDEQFF. For the CDR3, the DNA is TGTGCCAGCAGCTTAGTTAGCGGGGATGAGCAGTTCTTC. Variable domain in full (rest from reference TRBV11-3 and TRBJ2-1): EAGVVQSPRYKIIEKKQPVAFWCNPISGHNTLYWYLQNLGQGPELLIRYENEEAVDDSQLPKDRFSAERLKGVDSTLKIQPAELGDSAVYLCASSLVSGDEQFFGPGTRLTVL.